These 27 T cell receptor beta chains came from one sample sequenced in a study of PD-L1 blockade in urothelial cancer. Profiled with immunoSEQ multiplex PCR; TCRdb holds only in-frame clones, not every one. The profile shows about 2,500 clones, 33% of them singletons. The sequencing used tumor tissue, collected before atezolizumab (anti-PD-L1) treatment. Every receptor here comes from a man aged 65-85 years with urothelial cancer.

This clone showed up just once. The chain is built from TRBV6-7 and TRBJ1-4; D is unclear. TRBV6-7 is placed among ORFs of uncertain function. Trimming shortened V by 6 bases and J by 6 bases, and 5 bases separated the two germline ends. The CDR3 covers 11 residues. CDR3 nucleotides: TGTGCCAGCAGGGGCGATGAAAAACTGTTTTTT. Translated: CASRGDEKLFF.

The sample holds a few counts of this clone. The chain links TRBV19 to TRBJ1-2; D gene unclear. This CDR3 has 15 residues. Trimming pared 1 base from V and 5 bases from J, leaving 14 bases between. Germline CDR1 is LNHDA and CDR2 is SQIVND (reference sequence). The CDR3 DNA sequence: TGTGCCAGTAGTATAGCGTCACCGTCTCCTTATGGCTACACCTTC. It specifies CASSIASPSPYGYTF.

The CDR3 loop reads CASSPQGGITEAFF. CDR3 DNA: TGTGCCAGTAGTCCACAGGGGGGGATCACTGAAGCTTTCTTT. This sequence joins TRBV19 and TRBJ1-1; 8 bases fit TRBD1. The CDR3 has 14 residues. The V and J ends lost 5 bases and 4 bases, in that order; junction bases with no gene match: 6. Germline loops: CDR1 LNHDA, CDR2 SQIVND (reference sequence).

CDR3 protein: CASSEWGFTDTQYF. The CDR3 region has the DNA TGCGCCAGCAGTGAATGGGGCTTCACAGATACGCAGTATTTT. The chain uses TRBV10-1 and TRBJ2-3, with a possible D match to TRBD1 (5 bases). Germline values: CDR1 WNHNN, CDR2 SYGVQD (reference sequence). The CDR3 extends over 14 amino acids. V was cut by 3 bases and J by 2 bases, with 9 bases left in between.

The chain combines TRBV19 with TRBJ2-5; 10 positions match TRBD2. After removal of 1 base from V and 5 bases from J, the junction contained 7 bases not matched to a gene. The CDR3 consists of 16 residues. Per the germline V gene, CDR1 is LNHDA and CDR2 is SQIVND (reference sequence). The CDR3 DNA follows: TGTGCCAGTAGTATAGGTGTAGCGGGGGGACATGAGACCCAGTACTTC. Protein product: CASSIGVAGGHETQYF.

Here the CDR3 reads CASSELRGRAFF. Here the CDR3 DNA reads TGTGCCAGCAGCGAACTCAGGGGTCGAGCTTTCTTT. The chain recombines TRBV9 with TRBJ1-1, with D perhaps TRBD1 (6 bases). The V end was cut by 3 bases, the J end by 10 bases, with 13 bases between. CDR3 length equals 12 residues. Germline-derived CDR1 and CDR2 are SGDLS and YYNGEE.

This chain joins TRBV19 and TRBJ1-6; TRBD1 matches at 9 bases. CDR3 length: 16 amino acids. Germline loops: CDR1 LNHDA, CDR2 SQIVND (reference sequence). J gave up 3 bases and V 4 bases, and 4 bases lay outside the gene matches. The CDR3 DNA sequence: TGTGCCAGTAGTAGAGGACAGGGGATCTATAATTCACCCCTCCACTTT. It encodes CASSRGQGIYNSPLHF.

This rearrangement joins TRBV11-3 to TRBJ2-2, with D tentatively TRBD1 (5 bases). V lost 2 bases and J 4 bases, leaving 8 bases between the germline ends. In germline, CDR1 is SGHNT, CDR2 YENEEA. The CDR3 loop spans 14 amino acids. The CDR3 DNA reads TGTGCCAGCAGCTTACGACAGCGCACCGGGGAGCTGTTTTTT. Amino acids: CASSLRQRTGELFF.

In its sample, this clone was seen a few times. The gene calls are TRBV30 and TRBJ1-3; 10 nucleotides align to TRBD1. The germline CDR1 and CDR2 sequences are GTSNPN and SVGIG (reference sequence). Trimming removed 2 bases from V and 3 bases from J; junction bases left unmatched: 4. The CDR3 runs to 15 residues. The CDR3 nucleotides read TGTGCCTGGAGTCCCGGACAGGGGGTTGGAAACACCATATATTTT. As protein: CAWSPGQGVGNTIYF.

The J gene is TRBJ2-2, the V gene TRBV5-1; D is perhaps TRBD1 (6 bases). V was trimmed by 7 bases and J by 7 bases, leaving 17 bases between them. Per germline, CDR1 SGHRS and CDR2 YFSETQ. The CDR3 has 14 amino acids. The CDR3 nucleotides read TGCGCCAGCGAACCAGGGACATATGGCGGGGAGCTGTTTTTT. It codes for CASEPGTYGGELFF. Looking up the rest from reference TRBV5-1 and TRBJ2-2 gives the full variable domain: KAGVTQTPRYLIKTRGQQVTLSCSPISGHRSVSWYQQTPGQGLQFLFEYFSETQRNKGNFPGRFSGRQFSNSRSEMNVSTLELGDSALYLCASEPGTYGGELFFGEGSRLTVL.

Here the CDR3 DNA reads TGTGCCAGCAGGGATAGGGGCGAGGGCTATAGCAATCAGCCCCAGCATTTT. This sequence encodes CASRDRGEGYSNQPQHF. The V gene is TRBV28, the J gene TRBJ1-5; tentatively, D is TRBD1 (5 bases). CDR1 and CDR2 from the germline V gene are MDHEN and SYDVKM. V was clipped by 6 bases and J by 0 bases, with 18 bases between them. There are 17 residues in the CDR3.

The chain combines TRBV7-5 with TRBJ1-6; TRBD1, the table's D call, lacks a check against the DNA. TRBV7-5 is deemed a pseudogene. The CDR3 runs 14 residues. The CDR3 DNA follows: TGTGCCAGCAGCCCCAGGACAGGGCATTCACCCCTCCACTTT. Residues: CASSPRTGHSPLHF.

The chain links TRBV30 to TRBJ1-4; the D gene is possibly TRBD1 (5 bases). Between the trimmed V and J ends, which lost 2 bases and 6 bases, there was a span of 13 bases. Germline V gives CDR1 GTSNPN, CDR2 SVGIG (reference sequence). The CDR3 runs 14 residues. The CDR3 loop is CAWSTGQLDEKLFF. In DNA, the CDR3 is TGTGCCTGGAGTACTGGACAACTGGATGAAAAACTGTTTTTT.

The CDR3 region has the DNA TGTGCCAGTAGTAAACAACAGGGGAGGACTGAAGCTTTCTTT. Amino acids: CASSKQQGRTEAFF. The V gene is TRBV19, the J gene TRBJ1-1, with 7 bases that match TRBD1. The CDR3 extends over 14 amino acids. V lost 4 bases, J lost 5 bases, and 7 bases stayed unmatched. Germline values: CDR1 LNHDA, CDR2 SQIVND (reference sequence).

For the CDR3, the DNA is TGTGCCAGTAGTATTATGGGAAATGAGCAGTTCTTC. Protein: CASSIMGNEQFF. The chain has TRBV19 and TRBJ2-1; D gene uncertain. Trimming cost V 3 bases and J 7 bases, with 7 bases left between them. This CDR3 is built from 12 residues. Germline V gene lookup returns CDR1 LNHDA and CDR2 SQIVND (reference sequence).

The chain couples TRBV10-2 to TRBJ1-4; D unclear. The CDR3 loop spans 14 amino acids. V shed 4 bases and J shed 16 bases, with 22 bases lying between them. The germline V gene encodes CDR1 WSHSY and CDR2 SAAADI. CDR3 region: CASSARTPVLPSFF. The CDR3 bases are TGCGCCAGCAGTGCTCGGACCCCAGTCCTCCCATCGTTTTTT.

This chain joins TRBV9 and TRBJ2-5; D gene uncertain. Trimming removed 5 bases from V and 3 bases from J, with 8 bases in between. The germline CDR1 and CDR2 sequences are SGDLS and YYNGEE. The CDR3 consists of 12 residues. The CDR3: CASSRIKETQYF. In nucleotides, the CDR3 is TGTGCCAGCAGTCGGATAAAAGAGACCCAGTACTTC.

This clone is medium-sized (0.01 to 0.1%) by share. The J gene is TRBJ2-3, the V gene TRBV4-1; D is perhaps TRBD2 (5 bases). The CDR3 loop spans 17 amino acids. In germline, CDR1 is MGHRA, CDR2 YSYEKL. Trimming removed 0 bases from V and 3 bases from J, with 16 bases in between. The DNA for the CDR3 is TGCGCCAGCAGCCAAGACTACTCCTCTAGCTCGACAGATACGCAGTATTTT. Translated, it gives CASSQDYSSSSTDTQYF.

The chain employs TRBV30 and TRBJ1-3; no firm D call. The germline V and J ends were trimmed by 5 bases and 7 bases, with 12 bases remaining between them. Germline lookup yields CDR1 GTSNPN and CDR2 SVGIG (reference sequence). The CDR3 totals 12 residues. In nucleotides, the CDR3 is TGTGCCTGGGGACCCGGTCGGAACACCATATATTTT. This encodes CAWGPGRNTIYF.

This clone was seen more than once but under ten times. At one end, the junction sequence differs from germline, possibly due to a read error. The V gene is TRBV6-7, the J gene TRBJ1-2, with 8 bases fitting TRBD1. TRBV6-7 is given ORF status, its function remaining uncertain. This CDR3 contains 13 residues. Here the CDR3 reads CASSYTGQGQNPF. CDR3 DNA: TGTGCCAGCAGTTACACCGGACAGGGACAAAACCCCTTC.

The gene calls are TRBV5-1 and TRBJ1-1; TRBD1 matches at 9 bases. This CDR3 spans 14 amino acids. The V segment lost 7 bases and the J segment 1 base; nucleotides outside the gene matches: 5. The germline V gene has CDR1 SGHRS and CDR2 YFSETQ. The CDR3 sequence is CASQDRGANTEAFF. The CDR3 DNA follows: TGCGCCAGCCAAGACAGGGGGGCGAACACTGAAGCTTTCTTT.

The chain carries TRBV9 and TRBJ2-7; 8 positions match TRBD1. Losses at the gene ends were 7 bases for V and 5 bases for J; bases not matched to a gene: 8. Germline V lookup: CDR1 SGDLS, CDR2 YYNGEE. The CDR3 consists of 13 residues. CDR3 nucleotides: TGTGCCAGCCTCTGGCAGGGGGCTAACGAGCAGTACTTC. Its translation is CASLWQGANEQYF.

A few counts support this clone. V gene TRBV7-8 combines with J gene TRBJ1-1; no clear D. Germline CDR1 SGHVS, CDR2 FQNEAQ. Between the trimmed V and J ends, which lost 0 bases and 4 bases, there was a span of 9 bases. The CDR3 is 14 amino acids. The CDR3: CASSLAGSVTEAFF. Written as DNA, the CDR3 is TGTGCCAGCAGCTTAGCAGGGAGCGTCACTGAAGCTTTCTTT.

This clone was found a few times. This sequence joins TRBV7-1 and TRBJ1-1; 7 bases are shared with TRBD1. TRBV7-1 is an ORF, with its function uncertain. J was trimmed by 5 bases and V by 5 bases; bases with no gene match: 5. This CDR3 is built from 13 residues. Here the CDR3 DNA reads TGTGCCAGCAGCCCGACAGGGAGGACTGAAGCTTTCTTT. It is translated as CASSPTGRTEAFF.

The gene calls are TRBV28 and TRBJ1-1; no clear D. Trimming removed 5 bases from V and 0 bases from J, with 16 bases in between. Germline V gene sequence: CDR1 MDHEN, CDR2 SYDVKM. The CDR3 is made up of 16 amino acids. The CDR3 sequence is CASSPLQVELNTEAFF. In nucleotides, the CDR3 is TGTGCCAGCAGTCCCCTTCAGGTGGAACTGAACACTGAAGCTTTCTTT.

The V call is TRBV10-2, the J call TRBJ1-2, with D perhaps TRBD1 (5 bases). Germline V gene data show CDR1 as WSHSY and CDR2 as SAAADI. The CDR3 has 14 amino acids. Trimming shortened V by 7 bases and J by 3 bases, and 15 bases separated the two germline ends. As DNA, the CDR3 is TGCGCCAGCAAACGACCCGGAGGGGACTATGGCTACACCTTC. As protein: CASKRPGGDYGYTF.

The V gene is TRBV19, the J gene TRBJ1-3; no firm D call. The CDR3 is 13 residues long. CDR1 is LNHDA, CDR2 SQIVND, per germline (reference sequence). V dropped 6 bases and J dropped 0 bases, with 6 bases sitting between them. CDR3 protein: CASSYVSGNTIYF. The CDR3 nucleotides read TGTGCCAGTAGCTATGTCTCTGGAAACACCATATATTTT.